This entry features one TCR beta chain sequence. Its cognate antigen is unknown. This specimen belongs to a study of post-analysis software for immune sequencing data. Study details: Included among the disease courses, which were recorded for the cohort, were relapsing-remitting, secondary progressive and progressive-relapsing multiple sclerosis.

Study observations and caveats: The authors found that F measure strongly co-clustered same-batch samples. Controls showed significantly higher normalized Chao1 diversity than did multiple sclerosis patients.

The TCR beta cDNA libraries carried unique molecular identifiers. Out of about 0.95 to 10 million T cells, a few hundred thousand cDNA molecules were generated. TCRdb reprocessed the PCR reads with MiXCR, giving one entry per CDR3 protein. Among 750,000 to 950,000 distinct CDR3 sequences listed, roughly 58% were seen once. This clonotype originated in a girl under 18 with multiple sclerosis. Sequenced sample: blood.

CDR3 coding DNA: TGTGCCAGCAGCGTAAACGGGCTAGCGGGACCAGATACGCAGTATTTT. It encodes CASSVNGLAGPDTQYF. The chain joins TRBV9 to TRBJ2-3; TRBD2 matches 9 bases. V trimming: 1 base; J trimming: 4 bases; junction bases outside the gene matches: 7. There are 16 residues in the CDR3. Germline V gives CDR1 SGDLS, CDR2 YYNGEE.